This T cell receptor (beta chain) originates from a study of CD8+ T cells in alopecia areata. Study summary: Oral tofacitinib (5 to 10 mg twice daily) was administered to treated patients. Regarding the study as a whole: While tofacitinib was given, many expanded lesional clones persisted in scalp and blood.

The CDR3 length is 13 residues. V lost 2 bases, J lost 8 bases, and 12 bases lay in between. The germline CDR1 and CDR2 sequences are SGHTA and FQGNSA. Worth noting for this clone: Its antigen is not identified.

Noted treatment: oral pan-JAK inhibitor, 5-10 mg twice daily. cDNA serving as the sequencing template came from extracted, reverse transcribed RNA. Sequencing was performed with immunoSEQ multiplex PCR; in TCRdb, only in-frame clones are kept and a portion is missing. This sample has 150,000 to 200,000 clones, with about three fifths found just once. This TCR was sampled from a human donor with alopecia areata. The chain carries TRBV7-2 and TRBJ2-5; no clear D gene. Here the sequenced sample was CD4+ T cells sorted from blood, taken at week 4, from a patient treated with tofacitinib. The CDR3 DNA follows: TGTGCCAGCAGCTTACAAAACGTAGGCACCCAGTACTTC. This translates into CASSLQNVGTQYF.